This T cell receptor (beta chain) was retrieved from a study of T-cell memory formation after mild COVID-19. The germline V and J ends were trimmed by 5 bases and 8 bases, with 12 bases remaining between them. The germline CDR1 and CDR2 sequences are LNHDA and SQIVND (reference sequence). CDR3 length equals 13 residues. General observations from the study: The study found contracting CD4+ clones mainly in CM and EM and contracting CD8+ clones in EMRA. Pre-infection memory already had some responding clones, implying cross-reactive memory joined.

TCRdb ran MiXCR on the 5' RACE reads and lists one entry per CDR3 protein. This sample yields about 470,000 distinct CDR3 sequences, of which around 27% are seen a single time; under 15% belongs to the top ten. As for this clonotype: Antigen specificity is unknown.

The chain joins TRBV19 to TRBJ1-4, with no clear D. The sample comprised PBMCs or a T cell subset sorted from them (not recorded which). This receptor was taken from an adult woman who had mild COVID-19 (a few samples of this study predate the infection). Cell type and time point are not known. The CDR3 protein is CASSWGKGEKLFF. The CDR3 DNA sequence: TGTGCCAGTAGTTGGGGTAAAGGCGAAAAACTGTTTTTT.